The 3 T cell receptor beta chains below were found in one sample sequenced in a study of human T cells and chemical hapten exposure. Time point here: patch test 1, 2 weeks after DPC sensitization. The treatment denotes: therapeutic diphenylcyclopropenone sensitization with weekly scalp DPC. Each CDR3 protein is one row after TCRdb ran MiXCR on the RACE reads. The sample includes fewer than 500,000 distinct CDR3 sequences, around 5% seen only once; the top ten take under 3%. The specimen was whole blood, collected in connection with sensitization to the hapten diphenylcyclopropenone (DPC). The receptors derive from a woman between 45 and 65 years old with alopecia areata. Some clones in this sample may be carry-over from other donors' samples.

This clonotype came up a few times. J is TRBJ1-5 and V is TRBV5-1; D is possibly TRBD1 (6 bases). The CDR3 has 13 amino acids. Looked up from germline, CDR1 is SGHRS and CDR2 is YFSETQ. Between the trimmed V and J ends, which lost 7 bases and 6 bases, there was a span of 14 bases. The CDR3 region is CASRKGEGQPQHF. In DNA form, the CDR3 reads TGCGCCAGCCGGAAGGGGGAAGGTCAGCCCCAGCATTTT. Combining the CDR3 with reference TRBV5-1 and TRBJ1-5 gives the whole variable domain KAGVTQTPRYLIKTRGQQVTLSCSPISGHRSVSWYQQTPGQGLQFLFEYFSETQRNKGNFPGRFSGRQFSNSRSEMNVSTLELGDSALYLCASRKGEGQPQHFGDGTRLSIL.

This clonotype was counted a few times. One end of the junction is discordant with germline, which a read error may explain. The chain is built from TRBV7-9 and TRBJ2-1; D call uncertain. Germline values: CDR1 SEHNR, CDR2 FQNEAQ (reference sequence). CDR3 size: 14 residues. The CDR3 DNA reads TGTGCCAGCACGGATTTCTCCTCCGACAATGAGCAGTTCTTC. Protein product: CASTDFSSDNEQFF.

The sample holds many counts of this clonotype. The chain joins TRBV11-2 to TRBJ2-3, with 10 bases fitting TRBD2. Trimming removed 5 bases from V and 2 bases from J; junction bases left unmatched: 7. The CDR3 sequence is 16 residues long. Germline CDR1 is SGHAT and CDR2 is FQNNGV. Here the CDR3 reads CASSLIAGGLTDTQYF. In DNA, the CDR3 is TGTGCCAGCAGCCTAATAGCGGGAGGCCTCACAGATACGCAGTATTTT.